These 22 T cell receptor beta chains share one sample of origin, sequenced in a study of cytomegalovirus exposure and HLA in healthy donors (dated by TCRdb to the late 2010s). Libraries were prepared through the immunoSEQ multiplex PCR assay. A mixture of 60 forward primers for TCR Vbeta segments and 13 reverse primers for TCR Jbeta segments was used in the multiplex PCR. TCRdb's version of the immuneACCESS table is confined to in-frame rearrangements and falls short of the full clone set. An unresolved V gene accounts for under half of the shortfall where checked; the remainder is of unknown origin. The sample table records under 200,000 clones; over 75% of these occur just once. The ten biggest clones cover 2% to 2.5% of the sample. Sequences were obtained from PBMCs. These receptors originate from a man aged 60 to 75 in good health and CMV-seronegative.

The chain combines TRBV30 with TRBJ2-2; possibly TRBD2 for D (6 bases). V was pared by 8 bases and J by 7 bases, with 17 bases between. The CDR3 is made up of 13 amino acids. Germline V CDR1 and CDR2: GTSNPN, SVGIG (reference sequence). The CDR3 region has the DNA TGTGCCGCGAAACGGGAGACCGTCGGGGAGCTGTTTTTT. This encodes CAAKRETVGELFF.

This chain connects TRBV27 to TRBJ2-2, with TRBD2 matching 11 bases. The CDR3 spans 17 residues. The trim removed 0 bases at V and 3 bases at J, leaving 3 bases unmatched. Looked up from germline, CDR1 is MNHEY and CDR2 is SMNVEV (reference sequence). DNA for the CDR3: TGTGCCAGCAGTTTATCGACTAGCGGGACCTACACCGGGGAGCTGTTTTTT. Translating gives CASSLSTSGTYTGELFF.

This clone was found a few times. In DNA form, the CDR3 reads TGTGCCAGCAGTTTACCCGCCCGCAGCGCCGCGAGAAATTCACCCCTCCACTTT. Amino acids: CASSLPARSAARNSPLHF. The chain couples TRBV28 to TRBJ1-6, with D hard to call. Germline V gene sequence: CDR1 MDHEN, CDR2 SYDVKM. Trimming shortened V by 2 bases and J by 7 bases, and 21 bases separated the two germline ends. The CDR3 runs to 18 residues.

The chain uses TRBV15 and TRBJ1-1; D may be TRBD1 (6 bases). CDR3 length equals 14 residues. Trimming cost V 0 bases and J 4 bases, with 9 bases left between them. Germline V CDR1 and CDR2: LNHNV, YYDKDF (reference sequence). The CDR3 DNA reads TGTGCCACCAGCAGAGATCGAGGGGGCACTGAAGCTTTCTTT. Its translation: CATSRDRGGTEAFF.

The genes are TRBV15 and TRBJ1-5; perhaps TRBD1 as D (6 bases). Deletions cut 5 bases from V and 0 bases from J, with 14 bases between. This CDR3 comprises 16 residues. Germline V gene sequence: CDR1 LNHNV, CDR2 YYDKDF (reference sequence). CDR3 DNA sequence: TGTGCCACCAGCGGTATACAGGGTTATAGCAATCAGCCCCAGCATTTT. Residues: CATSGIQGYSNQPQHF.

This clone was counted between two and nine times. The chain is built from TRBV4-3 and TRBJ1-3; 9 bases are shared with TRBD1. This CDR3 comprises 17 residues. The ends lost 1 base at V and 2 bases at J; junction bases unmatched: 6. Germline V gene lookup returns CDR1 LGHNA and CDR2 YSLEER. This CDR3 is CASSQAGTGFPGNTIYF. DNA for the CDR3: TGCGCCAGCAGCCAAGCCGGGACAGGGTTCCCTGGAAACACCATATATTTT.

Turning to this clone: At one end, the junction sequence differs from germline, possibly due to a read error. The V call is TRBV7-9, the J call TRBJ2-2, with a weak D call TRBD2 (6 bases). Germline loops: CDR1 SEHNR, CDR2 FQNEAQ (reference sequence). The CDR3 length is 14 residues. CDR3 DNA: TGTTCCAGCAGCTTAGCTAGCGTCACCGGGGAGCTGTTTTTT. As protein: CSSSLASVTGELFF. The full variable domain, rest sourced from reference TRBV7-9 and TRBJ2-2, is DTGVSQNPRHKITKRGQNVTFRCDPISEHNRLYWYRQTLGQGPEFLTYFQNEAQLEKSRLLSDRFSAERPKGSFSTLEIQRTEQGDSAMYLCSSSLASVTGELFFGEGSRLTVL.

This clone has a single count. This chain joins TRBV2 and TRBJ1-2, with no clear D. Trimming pared 2 bases from V and 5 bases from J, leaving 15 bases between. The CDR3 runs 15 residues. Germline CDR1 is SNHLY and CDR2 is FYNNEI. CDR3 residues: CASSESGSPPYGYTF. CDR3 in DNA: TGTGCCAGCAGTGAATCAGGCTCCCCCCCTTATGGCTACACCTTC.

The chain is built from TRBV5-6 and TRBJ2-3; D remains ambiguous. V lost 0 bases, J lost 4 bases, and 9 bases lay in between. This CDR3 has 14 residues. Germline V gives CDR1 SGHDT, CDR2 YYEEEE. The CDR3 sequence is CASSLVSRADTQYF. The CDR3 bases are TGTGCCAGCAGCTTGGTTAGTCGGGCAGATACGCAGTATTTT.

The chain couples TRBV14 to TRBJ2-5; 13 positions agree with TRBD2. Looked up from germline, CDR1 is SGHDN and CDR2 is FVKESK. V dropped 3 bases and J dropped 11; count of bases not matched to a gene: 12. This CDR3 spans 16 amino acids. Here the CDR3 DNA reads TGTGCCAGCAGCCACCCAGGACTAGCGGGAGCGAATGAGCAGTACTTC. It translates to CASSHPGLAGANEQYF.

The rearrangement links TRBV5-5 to TRBJ1-1; the D is unclear. The CDR3 is made up of 14 amino acids. Germline-derived CDR1 and CDR2 are SGHKS and YYEKEE (reference sequence). V lost 2 bases to trimming and J lost 3 bases, with 11 bases between them. DNA of the CDR3: TGTGCCAGCAGCTTACAGTCCGGGGACACTGAAGCTTTCTTT. Protein: CASSLQSGDTEAFF.

The CDR3 is CASSLASNRQLTGELFF. The CDR3 DNA reads TGCGCCAGCAGCTTGGCCAGTAATAGACAGCTCACCGGGGAGCTGTTTTTT. This rearrangement joins TRBV5-1 to TRBJ2-2; D may be TRBD1 (5 bases). The germline V gene has CDR1 SGHRS and CDR2 YFSETQ. The V gene lost 0 bases and the J gene lost 4 bases, with 16 bases spanning the gap. This CDR3 region has 17 residues.

The rearrangement uses TRBV10-3 and TRBJ2-3, with 7 bases identical to TRBD2. The CDR3 has 14 residues. J lost 6 bases, V lost 4 bases, and 7 bases had no gene match. Germline V lookup: CDR1 ENHRY, CDR2 SYGVKD. For the CDR3, the DNA is TGTGCCATCAGTGGAGGACTAGAAGGGGATACGCAGTATTTT. Its translation is CAISGGLEGDTQYF.

V usage is TRBV9 and J usage is TRBJ1-2; 8 bases fit TRBD1. Germline V gene sequence: CDR1 SGDLS, CDR2 YYNGEE. The length of the CDR3 is 15 residues. J lost 2 bases, V lost 4 bases, and 7 bases had no gene match. CDR3 DNA: TGTGCCAGCAGCTCTCAGACAGGGGTCAACTATGGCTACACCTTC. It yields the protein CASSSQTGVNYGYTF.

This chain uses TRBV10-2 with TRBJ1-1; D perhaps matches TRBD1 (6 bases). Germline lookup yields CDR1 WSHSY and CDR2 SAAADI. The CDR3 covers 14 residues. The V end lost 1 base, the J end lost 8 bases, and 14 bases lay between the germline ends. The CDR3 spells CASSEFRGGREAFF. The CDR3 DNA is TGCGCCAGCAGTGAGTTCAGGGGTGGGAGAGAAGCTTTCTTT.

The genes are TRBV30 and TRBJ2-2, with D perhaps TRBD1 (5 bases). The CDR3 contains 13 residues. V was trimmed by 3 bases and J by 7 bases, leaving 12 bases between them. CDR1 is GTSNPN and CDR2 is SVGIG in the germline V gene (reference sequence). For the CDR3, the DNA is TGTGCCTGGAGAGGGGTAGGGCGCGGGGAGCTGTTTTTT. It is translated as CAWRGVGRGELFF. Using reference TRBV30 and TRBJ2-2 for the parts outside the CDR3, the full variable domain is SQTIHQWPATLVQPVGSPLSLECTVEGTSNPNLYWYRQAAGRGLQLLFYSVGIGQISSEVPQNLSASRPQDRQFILSSKKLLLSDSGFYLCAWRGVGRGELFFGEGSRLTVL.

This chain links TRBV11-3 with TRBJ2-5, with 14 bases identical to TRBD2. With 5 bases clipped from V and 4 bases from J, the junction kept 6 bases outside the gene matches. Germline-derived CDR1 and CDR2 are SGHNT and YENEEA. The CDR3 covers 16 residues. The CDR3 DNA follows: TGTGCCAGCAGCCCCGGACTAGCGGGAGGAGGAGAGACCCAGTACTTC. This codes for CASSPGLAGGGETQYF.

There are a few counts of this clone. This chain uses TRBV11-3 with TRBJ2-7, with TRBD2 identical over 8 bases. V lost 5 bases to trimming and J lost 1 base; unmatched junction nucleotides: 10. Germline CDR1 and CDR2: SGHNT and YENEEA. The CDR3 runs to 16 residues. In nucleotides, the CDR3 is TGTGCCAGCAGCCCCCCAGCGCGGGAGGTATCCTACGAGCAGTACTTC. Its translation is CASSPPAREVSYEQYF.

This chain joins TRBV6-1 and TRBJ1-1, with no clear D. The V gene's germline CDR1 is MNHNS and CDR2 SASEGT. The CDR3 covers 15 residues. The V and J ends lost 3 bases and 4 bases respectively, with 15 bases between them. This chain's CDR3 is CASSDEDSGSTEAFF. CDR3 DNA: TGTGCCAGCAGTGATGAGGACTCCGGGAGCACTGAAGCTTTCTTT.

The chain carries TRBV14 and TRBJ2-3, with 9 bases matching TRBD2. J lost 4 bases, V lost 4 bases, and 6 bases had no gene match. The CDR3 is made up of 15 amino acids. The germline gives CDR1 SGHDN, CDR2 FVKESK. CDR3 DNA: TGTGCCAGCAGCCGGCGGGGGGGCGTGGCAGATACGCAGTATTTT. It specifies CASSRRGGVADTQYF.

The chain couples TRBV6-4 to TRBJ2-1; 12 bases align to TRBD1. The germline V gene has CDR1 MRHNA and CDR2 SNTAGT. The CDR3 has 16 amino acids. J gave up 10 bases and V 4 bases, and 11 bases lay outside the gene matches. CDR3 DNA sequence: TGTGCCAGCAGTGCCTTGGGACAGGGGGCCCGATGGGAGCAGTTCTTC. The encoded protein is CASSALGQGARWEQFF.

The V call is TRBV5-1, the J call TRBJ2-3, with 9 positions matching TRBD2. V shed 2 bases, J shed 4 bases, and the junction held 11 bases outside the gene matches. The CDR3 is 17 residues long. The germline CDR1 and CDR2 sequences are SGHRS and YFSETQ. DNA of the CDR3: TGCGCCAGCAGCTTAGGGGGCGGGGGGGGCACCCCAGATACGCAGTATTTT. Its protein product is CASSLGGGGGTPDTQYF.